This T cell receptor beta chain emerged from a study of blood T cell repertoires in COVID-19. Profiled with immunoSEQ multiplex PCR; TCRdb holds only in-frame clones, not every one. The sample has a few hundred thousand clones; roughly 87% are singletons. This CDR3 is 13 amino acids long. Trimming cost V 2 bases and J 5 bases; bases outside gene matches: 0. Per the germline V gene, CDR1 is KGHSH and CDR2 is LQKENI. Individuals aged about 18 to 100 years were recruited from fewer than 25 US areas. Sequencing used PBMCs or T cells enriched from blood (not recorded which). This TCR derives from a woman between 25 and 40 years old who had recovered from COVID-19. The chain joins TRBV18 to TRBJ2-1; 7 nucleotides line up with TRBD2. CDR3 sequence: CASSPGGDNEQFF. CDR3 DNA sequence: TGTGCCAGCTCACCAGGGGGGGACAATGAGCAGTTCTTC.